Included here is one TCR beta chain sequence, with context. Its specificity is unknown. The CDR3 consists of 17 residues. Trimming took 1 base from V and 2 from J; bases not matched to a gene: 10. Germline V gene lookup returns CDR1 SGHRS and CDR2 YFSETQ. This sample was included in a study of blood T cells in healthy people across ages. The authors ran a second PCR of roughly 6 to 12 cycles using a sample-barcoded 5' primer and a J-beta primer mix. Tags on each cDNA molecule came from a template-switch adaptor with 12 random nucleotides. In TCRdb, the 5' RACE reads were re-called with MiXCR into one record per CDR3 protein. Here the sample spans hundreds of thousands of distinct CDR3 sequences, 45% to 50% being singletons. Findings of the study overall: Older age coincided with a roughly linear decline in TCR beta diversity per million T cells. Across samples, TCR beta diversity tracked strongly with naive T cell percentage. Leaving the PBMCs unsorted stopped any conclusive comparison of naive versus antigen-experienced cells.

Sequencing input: blood. This rearrangement joins TRBV5-1 to TRBJ2-3, with TRBD1 identical over 7 bases. The clonotype comes from an older woman in good health. CDR3 nucleotide sequence: TGCGCCAGCAGCTTGCAGACGACAGGGCCTAACACAGATACGCAGTATTTT. Residues: CASSLQTTGPNTDTQYF. Full variable domain (missing parts from reference TRBV5-1 and TRBJ2-3): KAGVTQTPRYLIKTRGQQVTLSCSPISGHRSVSWYQQTPGQGLQFLFEYFSETQRNKGNFPGRFSGRQFSNSRSEMNVSTLELGDSALYLCASSLQTTGPNTDTQYFGPGTRLTVL.